This T cell receptor (beta chain) was identified during a study of T cells in women clearing cervical HPV infection. CDR3 length equals 13 residues. The V and J ends lost 10 bases and 2 bases respectively, with 14 bases between them. In the case of this clone: The CDR3 end falls 3 residues outside the read, so it is completed with the germline J gene.

Produced via immunoSEQ multiplex PCR; TCRdb's table is partial and in-frame only. This table holds about 14,000 clones. HPV was found by MY09/MY11 PCR and dot-blot genotyping. The sequence was obtained from a woman between 18 and 75 years old with a cervical HPV16 infection that either progressed to CIN3+ or cleared (not recorded which). V is TRBV5-3 and J is TRBJ2-3, with D perhaps TRBD1 or TRBD2 (5 bases each). TRBV5-3 is labeled an ORF, and its function is uncertain. The sample was blood buffy coat. The part of the CDR3 DNA that was read is TGTGCCGTAGAGGGCAGGGCCACAGATACG. Translated: CAVEGRATDT. The whole CDR3 is CAVEGRATDTQYF.